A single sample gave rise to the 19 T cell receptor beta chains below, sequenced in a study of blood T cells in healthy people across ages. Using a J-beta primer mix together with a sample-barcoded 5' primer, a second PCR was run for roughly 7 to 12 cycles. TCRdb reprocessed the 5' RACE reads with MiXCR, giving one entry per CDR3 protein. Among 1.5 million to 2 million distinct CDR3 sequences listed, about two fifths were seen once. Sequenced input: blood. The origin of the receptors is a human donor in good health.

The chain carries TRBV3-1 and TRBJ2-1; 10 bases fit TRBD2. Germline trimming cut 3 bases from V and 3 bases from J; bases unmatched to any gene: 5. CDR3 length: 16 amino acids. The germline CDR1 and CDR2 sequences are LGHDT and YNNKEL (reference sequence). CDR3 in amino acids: CASSQGLAKRYNEQFF. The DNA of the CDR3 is TGTGCCAGCAGCCAGGGACTAGCGAAGCGCTACAATGAGCAGTTCTTC.

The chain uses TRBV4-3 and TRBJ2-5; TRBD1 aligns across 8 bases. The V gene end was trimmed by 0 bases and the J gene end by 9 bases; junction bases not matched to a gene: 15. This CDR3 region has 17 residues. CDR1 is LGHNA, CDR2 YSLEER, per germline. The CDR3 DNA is TGCGCCAGCAGCCAAGAAACAGGGGGGCTCCCGGGGGAGGCCCAGTACTTC. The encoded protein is CASSQETGGLPGEAQYF.

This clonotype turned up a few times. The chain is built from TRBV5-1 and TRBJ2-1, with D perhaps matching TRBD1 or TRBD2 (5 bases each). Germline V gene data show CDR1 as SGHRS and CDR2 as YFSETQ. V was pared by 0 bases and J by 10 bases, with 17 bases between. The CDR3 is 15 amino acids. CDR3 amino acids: CASSLAPGRAPEQFF. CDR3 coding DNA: TGCGCCAGCAGCTTGGCTCCGGGGCGGGCGCCCGAGCAGTTCTTC.

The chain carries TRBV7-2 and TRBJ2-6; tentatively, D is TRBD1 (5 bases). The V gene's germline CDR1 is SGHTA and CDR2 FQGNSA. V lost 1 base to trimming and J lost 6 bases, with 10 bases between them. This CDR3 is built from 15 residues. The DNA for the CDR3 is TGTGCCAGCAGCTTAGACAGGACCTCGGCCAACGTCCTGACTTTC. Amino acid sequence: CASSLDRTSANVLTF.

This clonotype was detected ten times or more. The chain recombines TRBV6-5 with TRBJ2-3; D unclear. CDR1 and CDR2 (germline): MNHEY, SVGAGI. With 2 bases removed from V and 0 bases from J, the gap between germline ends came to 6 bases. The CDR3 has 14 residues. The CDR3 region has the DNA TGTGCCAGCAGTTACGGCGGCAGCACAGATACGCAGTATTTT. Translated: CASSYGGSTDTQYF.

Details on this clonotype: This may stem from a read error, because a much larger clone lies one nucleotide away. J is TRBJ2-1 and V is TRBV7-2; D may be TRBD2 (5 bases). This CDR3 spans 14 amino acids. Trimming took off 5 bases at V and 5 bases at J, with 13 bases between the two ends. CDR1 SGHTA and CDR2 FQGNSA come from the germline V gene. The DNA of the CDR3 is TGTGCCAGCAGCCCCCGGGGAATCCACAATGAGCAGTTCTTC. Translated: CASSPRGIHNEQFF.

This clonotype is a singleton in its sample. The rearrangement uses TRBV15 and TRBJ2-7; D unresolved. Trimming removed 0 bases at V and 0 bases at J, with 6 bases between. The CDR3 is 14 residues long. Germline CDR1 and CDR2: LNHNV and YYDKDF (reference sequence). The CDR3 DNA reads TGTGCCACCAGCAGAGAAGGTTACTCCTACGAGCAGTACTTC. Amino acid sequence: CATSREGYSYEQYF.

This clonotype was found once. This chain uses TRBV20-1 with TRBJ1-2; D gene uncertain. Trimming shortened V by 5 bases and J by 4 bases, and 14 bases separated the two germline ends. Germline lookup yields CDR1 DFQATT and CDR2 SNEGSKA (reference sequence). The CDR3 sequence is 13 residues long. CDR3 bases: TGCAGTGCTGGCACTCACGAGACCTATGGCTACACCTTC. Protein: CSAGTHETYGYTF.

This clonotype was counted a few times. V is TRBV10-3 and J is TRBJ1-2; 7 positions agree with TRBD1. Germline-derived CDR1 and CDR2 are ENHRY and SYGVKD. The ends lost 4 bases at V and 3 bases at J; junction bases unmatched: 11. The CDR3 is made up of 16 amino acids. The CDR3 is CAISGQGSEADYGYTF. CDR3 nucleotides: TGTGCCATCAGTGGACAGGGTAGTGAAGCGGACTATGGCTACACCTTC.

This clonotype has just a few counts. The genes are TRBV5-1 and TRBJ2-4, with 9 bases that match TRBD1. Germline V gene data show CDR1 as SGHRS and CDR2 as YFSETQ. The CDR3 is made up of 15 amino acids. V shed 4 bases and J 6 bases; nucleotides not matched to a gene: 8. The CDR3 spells CASSVNPGQGNIQYF. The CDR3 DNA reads TGCGCCAGCAGCGTGAACCCGGGACAGGGAAACATTCAGTACTTC. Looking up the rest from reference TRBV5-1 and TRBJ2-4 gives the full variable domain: KAGVTQTPRYLIKTRGQQVTLSCSPISGHRSVSWYQQTPGQGLQFLFEYFSETQRNKGNFPGRFSGRQFSNSRSEMNVSTLELGDSALYLCASSVNPGQGNIQYFGAGTRLSVL.

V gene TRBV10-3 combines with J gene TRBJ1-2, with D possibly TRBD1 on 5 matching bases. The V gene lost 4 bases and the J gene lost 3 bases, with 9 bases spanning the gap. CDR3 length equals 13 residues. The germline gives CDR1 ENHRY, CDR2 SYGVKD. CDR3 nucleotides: TGTGCCATCAGTGCTGACAGTTACTATGGCTACACCTTC. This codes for CAISADSYYGYTF.

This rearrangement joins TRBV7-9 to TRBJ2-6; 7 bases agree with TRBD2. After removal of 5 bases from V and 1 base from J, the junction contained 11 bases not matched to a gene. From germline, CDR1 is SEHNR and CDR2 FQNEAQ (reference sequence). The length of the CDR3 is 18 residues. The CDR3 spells CASSLRHGRESGANVLTF. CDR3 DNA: TGTGCCAGCAGCCTACGACACGGGCGGGAGTCTGGGGCCAACGTCCTGACTTTC.

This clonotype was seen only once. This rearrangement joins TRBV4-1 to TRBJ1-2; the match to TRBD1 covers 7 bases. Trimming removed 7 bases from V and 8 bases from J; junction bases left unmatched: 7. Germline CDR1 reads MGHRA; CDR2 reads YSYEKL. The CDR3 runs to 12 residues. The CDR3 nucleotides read TGCGCCAGCATAACAGGGGAAGGGGGCTACACCTTC. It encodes CASITGEGGYTF.

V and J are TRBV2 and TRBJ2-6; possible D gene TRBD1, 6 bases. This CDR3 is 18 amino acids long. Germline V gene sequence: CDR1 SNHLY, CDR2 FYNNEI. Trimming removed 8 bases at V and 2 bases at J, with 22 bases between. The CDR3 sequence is CASAPIGTTPTGANVLTF. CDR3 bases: TGTGCCAGCGCCCCAATCGGGACAACTCCAACTGGGGCCAACGTCCTGACTTTC.

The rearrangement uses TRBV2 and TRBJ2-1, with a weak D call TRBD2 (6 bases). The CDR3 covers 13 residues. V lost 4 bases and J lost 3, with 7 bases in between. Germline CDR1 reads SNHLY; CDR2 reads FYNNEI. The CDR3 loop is CASSGGVYNEQFF. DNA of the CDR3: TGTGCCAGCAGTGGGGGGGTCTACAATGAGCAGTTCTTC.

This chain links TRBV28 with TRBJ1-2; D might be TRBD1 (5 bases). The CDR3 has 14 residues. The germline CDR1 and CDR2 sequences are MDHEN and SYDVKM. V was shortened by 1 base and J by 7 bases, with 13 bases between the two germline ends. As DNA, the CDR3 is TGTGCCAGCAGTTTATTCGGCAGGAGGGGTGGCTACACCTTC. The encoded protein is CASSLFGRRGGYTF.

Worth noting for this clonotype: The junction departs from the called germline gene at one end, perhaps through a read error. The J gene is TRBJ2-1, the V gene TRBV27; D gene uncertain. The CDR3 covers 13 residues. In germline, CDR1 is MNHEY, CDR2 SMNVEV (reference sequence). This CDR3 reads CASSLSGYDEQFF. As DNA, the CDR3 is TGTGCCAGCAGTTTATCGGGCTACGATGAGCAGTTCTTC.

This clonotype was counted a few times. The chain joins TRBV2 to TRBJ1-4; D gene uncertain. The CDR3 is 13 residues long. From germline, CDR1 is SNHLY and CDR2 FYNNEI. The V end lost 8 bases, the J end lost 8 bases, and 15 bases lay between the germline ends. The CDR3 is CASEIGSGEKLFF. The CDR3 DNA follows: TGTGCCAGCGAGATCGGATCGGGGGAAAAACTGTTTTTT. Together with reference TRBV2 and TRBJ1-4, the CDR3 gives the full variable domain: EPEVTQTPSHQVTQMGQEVILRCVPISNHLYFYWYRQILGQKVEFLVSFYNNEISEKSEIFDDQFSVERPDGSNFTLKIRSTKLEDSAMYFCASEIGSGEKLFFGSGTQLSVL.

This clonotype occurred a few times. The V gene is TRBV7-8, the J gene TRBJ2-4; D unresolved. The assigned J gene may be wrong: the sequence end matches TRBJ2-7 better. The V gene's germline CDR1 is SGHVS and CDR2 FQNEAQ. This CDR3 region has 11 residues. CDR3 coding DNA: TGTGCCAGCAGCCCTCAGGTCGAGCAGTACTTC. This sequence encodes CASSPQVEQYF.